A single sample is the source of the 13 T cell receptor beta chains below, sequenced in a study of cytomegalovirus exposure and HLA in healthy donors. Profiled with immunoSEQ multiplex PCR; TCRdb holds only in-frame clones, not every one. This table holds about 180,000 clones, approximately 86% found once. The sample was PBMCs. These receptors were taken from a young man in good health and CMV-seropositive.

This clone showed up just once. This chain uses TRBV6-1 with TRBJ1-2, with TRBD1 matching over 7 bases. This CDR3 has 14 residues. The germline CDR1 and CDR2 sequences are MNHNS and SASEGT. The trim removed 7 bases at V and 4 bases at J, leaving 9 bases unmatched. DNA for the CDR3: TGTGCCAGCACACTCGACAGGGCGACCTATGGCTACACCTTC. As protein: CASTLDRATYGYTF.

The gene calls are TRBV10-3 and TRBJ2-3; 8 bases agree with TRBD1. The V and J ends lost 11 bases and 0 bases, in that order; junction bases with no gene match: 4. The germline gives CDR1 ENHRY, CDR2 SYGVKD. This CDR3 is 13 amino acids long. The CDR3 spells CAARTGSTDTQYF. DNA for the CDR3: TGTGCCGCACGGACAGGGAGCACAGATACGCAGTATTTT.

This clone is medium-sized within its sample. Here the CDR3 DNA reads TGTGCCAGCAGTGTATCTTGGGACTTAACCTCCTATGGCTACACCTTC. Translation: CASSVSWDLTSYGYTF. The chain joins TRBV6-1 to TRBJ1-2; tentatively, D is TRBD1 (5 bases). The CDR3 loop spans 16 amino acids. Germline V CDR1 and CDR2: MNHNS, SASEGT. V was trimmed by 4 bases and J by 4 bases, leaving 19 bases between them.

V usage is TRBV5-1 and J usage is TRBJ2-3; D is perhaps TRBD1 (6 bases). Trimming took 7 bases from V and 3 from J, leaving 18 bases between them. From germline, CDR1 is SGHRS and CDR2 YFSETQ. This CDR3 has 15 amino acids. The CDR3, as DNA: TGCGCCAGCCAGGTTAGGGGGTCGGTAACAGATACGCAGTATTTT. Protein: CASQVRGSVTDTQYF. The complete variable domain, with remaining parts taken from reference TRBV5-1 and TRBJ2-3, reads KAGVTQTPRYLIKTRGQQVTLSCSPISGHRSVSWYQQTPGQGLQFLFEYFSETQRNKGNFPGRFSGRQFSNSRSEMNVSTLELGDSALYLCASQVRGSVTDTQYFGPGTRLTVL.

This clone was seen a few times. The chain uses TRBV21-1 and TRBJ2-5; the table's D call, TRBD2, was not checked against the DNA. TRBV21-1 is assigned pseudogene status. This CDR3 comprises 15 residues. This CDR3 reads CASSKFRLEPETQYF. In nucleotides, the CDR3 is TGTGCCAGCAGCAAGTTTCGACTAGAGCCCGAGACCCAGTACTTC.

The chain is built from TRBV19 and TRBJ2-5; a weak D match, TRBD2 (6 bases). Per the germline V gene, CDR1 is LNHDA and CDR2 is SQIVND (reference sequence). The CDR3 totals 14 residues. Trimming pared 5 bases from V and 5 bases from J, leaving 15 bases between. As DNA, the CDR3 is TGTGCCAGTAGTTGGGGACTCGGGCGCGAGACCCAGTACTTC. Translated: CASSWGLGRETQYF.

The chain couples TRBV27 to TRBJ1-5; TRBD1 might be the D (5 bases). Looked up from germline, CDR1 is MNHEY and CDR2 is SMNVEV (reference sequence). The CDR3 has 16 residues. Trimming shortened V by 6 bases and J by 3 bases, and 18 bases separated the two germline ends. The DNA of the CDR3 is TGTGCCAGCAGACCTACCCGACAGTCTATCAATCAGCCCCAGCATTTT. This gives the protein CASRPTRQSINQPQHF.

The chain combines TRBV6-1 with TRBJ1-2, with TRBD1 matching 8 bases. This CDR3 spans 13 amino acids. Germline V CDR1 and CDR2: MNHNS, SASEGT. V shed 3 bases and J 7 bases; nucleotides not matched to a gene: 4. In DNA, the CDR3 is TGTGCCAGCAGTGAGACAGGGGTGGTTGGCTACACCTTC. Protein: CASSETGVVGYTF.

The V and J genes are TRBV9 and TRBJ1-1, with 9 positions matching TRBD1. V was clipped by 4 bases and J by 7 bases; unmatched bases: 11. Germline CDR1 reads SGDLS; CDR2 reads YYNGEE. The CDR3 loop spans 15 amino acids. The CDR3 is CASSSPGTGYGEAFF. The CDR3 region has the DNA TGTGCCAGCAGCTCCCCAGGGACAGGGTATGGTGAAGCTTTCTTT. The whole variable domain, filled in from reference TRBV9 and TRBJ1-1, reads DSGVTQTPKHLITATGQRVTLRCSPRSGDLSVYWYQQSLDQGLQFLIQYYNGEERAKGNILERFSAQQFPDLHSELNLSSLELGDSALYFCASSSPGTGYGEAFFGQGTRLTVV.

By its share, this clone is medium-sized. V and J are TRBV4-2 and TRBJ2-2; 7 bases match TRBD2. Per the germline V gene, CDR1 is LGHNA and CDR2 is YNFKEQ. The CDR3 has 15 amino acids. V dropped 3 bases and J dropped 3; count of bases not matched to a gene: 4. The CDR3 reads CASSQRERDTGELFF. The CDR3 nucleotides are TGTGCCAGCAGCCAGCGGGAGCGGGACACCGGGGAGCTGTTTTTT.

The rearrangement uses TRBV6-6 and TRBJ2-7; TRBD1 agrees at 7 bases. There are 15 residues in the CDR3. The germline CDR1 and CDR2 sequences are MNHNY and SVGAGI (reference sequence). Trimming cost V 0 bases and J 2 bases; bases outside gene matches: 4. The CDR3 spells CASSYSSRGTYEQYF. Here the CDR3 DNA reads TGTGCCAGCAGTTACTCGTCCAGGGGGACCTACGAGCAGTACTTC.

The rearrangement uses TRBV6-5 and TRBJ2-3, with 7 bases matching TRBD2. The CDR3 is 16 residues long. CDR1 MNHEY and CDR2 SVGAGI come from the germline V gene. Losses at the gene ends were 0 bases for V and 3 bases for J; bases not matched to a gene: 6. This CDR3 reads CASSYSRPSGTDTQYF. For the CDR3, the DNA is TGTGCCAGCAGTTACTCGAGACCTAGCGGTACAGATACGCAGTATTTT.

The chain couples TRBV4-3 to TRBJ1-1, with no clear D. The V and J ends lost 4 bases and 2 bases respectively, with 11 bases between them. The CDR3 is made up of 14 amino acids. The germline V gene encodes CDR1 LGHNA and CDR2 YSLEER. As DNA, the CDR3 is TGCGCCAGCAGCCTAAGCAGCGGAAACACTGAAGCTTTCTTT. This gives the protein CASSLSSGNTEAFF.